This T cell receptor beta chain was captured by sequencing in a study of T cell responses to AZD1222 COVID-19 vaccine. Findings of the study overall: Donors in the cohort were predominantly white British and more often female, and clonal diversity was possibly underestimated.

Clones were read by immunoSEQ multiplex PCR, and TCRdb kept only the in-frame ones, dropping some. The sample lists over 45,000 clones, nearly 90% occurring once. This CDR3 is 13 amino acids long. V was clipped by 5 bases and J by 7 bases, with 14 bases between them. CDR1 is MNHNY and CDR2 is SVGAGI in the germline V gene (reference sequence). As for this clone: The target antigen is unknown.

The rearrangement joins TRBV6-6 to TRBJ1-1; unclear D gene. The TCR sequence derives from an adult in good health. The material sequenced was peripheral blood, taken on day 0 of AZD1222 vaccination. The CDR3 nucleotides are TGTGCCAGCAGTCGCCAGCTCGGAGATGAAGCTTTCTTT. Translated, it gives CASSRQLGDEAFF.